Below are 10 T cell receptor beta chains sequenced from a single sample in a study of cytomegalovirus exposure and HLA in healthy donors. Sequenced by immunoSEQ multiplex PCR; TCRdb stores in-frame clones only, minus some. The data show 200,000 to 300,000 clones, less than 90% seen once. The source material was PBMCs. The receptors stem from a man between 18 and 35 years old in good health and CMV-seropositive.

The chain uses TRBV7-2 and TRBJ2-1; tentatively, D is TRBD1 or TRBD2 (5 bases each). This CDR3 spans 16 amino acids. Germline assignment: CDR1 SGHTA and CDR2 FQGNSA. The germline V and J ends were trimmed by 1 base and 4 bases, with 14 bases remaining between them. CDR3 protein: CASSLGSGTRYNEQFF. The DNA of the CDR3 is TGTGCCAGCAGCTTAGGGTCCGGGACCCGATACAATGAGCAGTTCTTC.

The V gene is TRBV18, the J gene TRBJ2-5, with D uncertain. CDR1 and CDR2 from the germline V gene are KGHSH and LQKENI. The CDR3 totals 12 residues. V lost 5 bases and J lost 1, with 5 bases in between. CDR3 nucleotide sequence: TGTGCCAGCTCAACGGCCCAAGAGACCCAGTACTTC. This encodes CASSTAQETQYF.

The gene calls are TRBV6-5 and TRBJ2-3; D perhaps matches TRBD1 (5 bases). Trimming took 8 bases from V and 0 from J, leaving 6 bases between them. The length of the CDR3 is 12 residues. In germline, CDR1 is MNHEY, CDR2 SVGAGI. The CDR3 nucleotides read TGTGCCAGCGGGGCTAGCACAGATACGCAGTATTTT. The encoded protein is CASGASTDTQYF.

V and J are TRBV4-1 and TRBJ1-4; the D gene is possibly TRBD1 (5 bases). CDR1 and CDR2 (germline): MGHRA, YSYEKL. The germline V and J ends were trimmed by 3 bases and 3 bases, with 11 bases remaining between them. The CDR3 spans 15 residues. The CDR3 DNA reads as TGCGCCAGCAGCCACCCTTCGGGGGCTAATGAAAAACTGTTTTTT. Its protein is CASSHPSGANEKLFF.

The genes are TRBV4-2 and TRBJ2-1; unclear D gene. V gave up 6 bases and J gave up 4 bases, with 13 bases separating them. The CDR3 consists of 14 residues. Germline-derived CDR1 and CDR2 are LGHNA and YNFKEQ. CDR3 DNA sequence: TGTGCCAGCAGAAAAGAAGACGGTTACAATGAGCAGTTCTTC. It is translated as CASRKEDGYNEQFF.

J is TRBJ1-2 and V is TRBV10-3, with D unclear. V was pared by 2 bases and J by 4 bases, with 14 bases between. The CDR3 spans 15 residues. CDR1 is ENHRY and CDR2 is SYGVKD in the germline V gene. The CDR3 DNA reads TGTGCCATCAGTGAGGAGGTAGGGAGCGCCTATGGCTACACCTTC. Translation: CAISEEVGSAYGYTF.

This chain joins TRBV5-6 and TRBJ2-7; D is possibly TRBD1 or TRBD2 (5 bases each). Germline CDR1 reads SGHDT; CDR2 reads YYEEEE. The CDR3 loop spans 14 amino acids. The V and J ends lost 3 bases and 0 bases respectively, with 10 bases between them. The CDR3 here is CASSWGTVSYEQYF. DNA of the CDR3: TGTGCCAGCAGCTGGGGGACGGTCTCCTACGAGCAGTACTTC.

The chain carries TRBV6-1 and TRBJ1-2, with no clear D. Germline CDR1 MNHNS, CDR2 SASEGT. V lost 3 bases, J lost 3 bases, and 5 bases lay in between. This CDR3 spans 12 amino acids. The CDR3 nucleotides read TGTGCCAGCAGTGAGCTCCACTATGGCTACACCTTC. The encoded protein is CASSELHYGYTF.

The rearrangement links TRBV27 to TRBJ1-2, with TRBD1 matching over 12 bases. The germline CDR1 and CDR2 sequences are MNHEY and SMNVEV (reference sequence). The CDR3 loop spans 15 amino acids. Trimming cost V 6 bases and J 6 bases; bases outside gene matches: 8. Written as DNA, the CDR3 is TGTGCCAGCAGGTCATCCGGGACAGGGGGCCATGGCTACACCTTC. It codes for CASRSSGTGGHGYTF.

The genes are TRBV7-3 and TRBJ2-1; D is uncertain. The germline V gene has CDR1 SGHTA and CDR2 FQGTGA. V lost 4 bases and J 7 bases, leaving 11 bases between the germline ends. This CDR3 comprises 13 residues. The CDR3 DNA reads TGTGCCAGCAGCTCCCAAGACCTGAATGAGCAGTTCTTC. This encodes CASSSQDLNEQFF.